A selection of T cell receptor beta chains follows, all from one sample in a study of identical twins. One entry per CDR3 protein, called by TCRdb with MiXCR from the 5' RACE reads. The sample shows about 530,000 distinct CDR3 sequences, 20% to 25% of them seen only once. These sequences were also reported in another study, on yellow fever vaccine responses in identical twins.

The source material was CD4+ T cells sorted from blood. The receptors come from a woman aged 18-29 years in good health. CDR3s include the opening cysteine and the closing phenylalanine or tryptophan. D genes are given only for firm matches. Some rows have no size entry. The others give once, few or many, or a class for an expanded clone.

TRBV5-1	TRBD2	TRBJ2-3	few	CASSLSREGDTQYF	TGCGCCAGCAGCTTGTCGCGGGAGGGGGATACGCAGTATTTT
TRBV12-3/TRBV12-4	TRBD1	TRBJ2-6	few	CASRRTGRFGANVLTF	TGTGCCAGCAGGCGGACAGGGCGCTTTGGGGCCAACGTCCTGACTTTC
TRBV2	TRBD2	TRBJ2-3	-	CASRALAGSQTDTQYF	TGTGCCAGCAGAGCCCTAGCGGGAAGCCAAACAGATACGCAGTATTTT
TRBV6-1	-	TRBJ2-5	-	CASSERRGIHGTQYF	TGTGCCAGCAGTGAACGCCGGGGAATTCACGGGACCCAGTACTTC
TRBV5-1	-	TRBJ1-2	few	CASSLAEGVDYGYTF	TGCGCCAGCAGCTTGGCCGAAGGGGTCGACTATGGCTACACCTTC
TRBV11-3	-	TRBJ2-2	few	CASSHLRGTGELFF	TGTGCCAGCAGCCACCTCCGTGGTACCGGGGAGCTGTTTTTT
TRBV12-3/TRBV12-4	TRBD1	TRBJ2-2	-	CASRGTGGGTGELFF	TGTGCCAGCAGGGGGACAGGGGGTGGCACCGGGGAGCTGTTTTTT
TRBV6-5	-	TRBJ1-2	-	CASSYRSQGSGGYGYTF	TGTGCCAGCAGTTACCGATCACAGGGTTCGGGTGGCTATGGCTACACCTTC
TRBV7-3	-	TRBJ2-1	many	CASSNNGERNNEQFF	TGTGCCAGCAGCAATAATGGTGAAAGAAACAATGAGCAGTTCTTC
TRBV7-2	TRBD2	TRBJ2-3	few	CASSLGVGLSITDTQYF	TGTGCCAGCAGCTTAGGGGTGGGACTATCCATCACAGATACGCAGTATTTT
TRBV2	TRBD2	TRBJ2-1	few	CASRSGAEQFF	TGTGCCTCCCGAAGCGGGGCTGAGCAGTTCTTC
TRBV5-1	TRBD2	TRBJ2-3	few	CASSLFASGGAADTQYF	TGCGCCAGCAGCTTGTTTGCTAGCGGGGGGGCCGCAGATACGCAGTATTTT
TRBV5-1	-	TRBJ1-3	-	CASSLGQFGSGNTIYF	TGCGCCAGCAGCCTCGGACAGTTCGGCTCTGGAAACACCATATATTTT
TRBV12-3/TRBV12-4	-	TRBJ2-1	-	CTCSFRVAGVGPPYNEQFF	TGTACCTGCAGTTTTAGGGTCGCGGGCGTGGGACCCCCCTACAATGAGCAGTTCTTC
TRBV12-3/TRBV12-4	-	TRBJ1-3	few	CASSLLGRFSGNTIYF	TGTGCCAGCAGTTTGCTGGGACGCTTCTCTGGAAACACCATATATTTT
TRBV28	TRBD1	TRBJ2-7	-	CASSFGDRGTHEQYF	TGTGCCAGCAGTTTTGGGGACAGGGGGACCCACGAGCAGTACTTC
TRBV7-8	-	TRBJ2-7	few	CASSSLPNRVTYEQYF	TGTGCCAGCAGCTCCTTACCGAACAGGGTAACCTACGAGCAGTACTTC
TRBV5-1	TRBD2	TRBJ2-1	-	CASSTQSGSSYNEQFF	TGCGCCAGCAGCACGCAGAGCGGGAGCTCCTACAATGAGCAGTTCTTC
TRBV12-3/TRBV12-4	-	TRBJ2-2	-	CASSRTVGTGELFF	TGTGCCAGCAGTAGGACAGTTGGCACCGGGGAGCTGTTTTTT
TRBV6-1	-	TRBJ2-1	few	CASSTGFEKDEQFF	TGTGCCAGCAGTACAGGGTTTGAGAAGGATGAGCAGTTCTTC
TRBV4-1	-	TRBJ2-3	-	CASSQAVSANTDTQYF	TGCGCCAGCAGCCAAGCGGTTAGCGCCAACACAGATACGCAGTATTTT
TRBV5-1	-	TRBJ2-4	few	CASGIGDLAKNIQYF	TGCGCCAGCGGTATAGGGGATTTAGCCAAAAACATTCAGTACTTC
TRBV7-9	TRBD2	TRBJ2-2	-	CASSRLASDTGELFF	TGTGCCAGCAGCAGACTAGCGTCTGACACCGGGGAGCTGTTTTTT